One and the same sample provided the 22 T cell receptor beta chains below, sequenced in a study of CD8 T cells in Susac syndrome. About 0.45 to 1 ug RNA was reverse transcribed with random hexamers. TCRdb processed the immunoSEQ multiplex PCR reads anew with MiXCR; each CDR3 protein has one entry. Among about 71,000 distinct CDR3 sequences listed, just over 90% were seen once. Sequenced: CD4+ T cells from PBMCs. The receptors were gathered from a human donor with Susac syndrome.

The chain combines TRBV28 with TRBJ1-2; D gene uncertain. Trimming removed 8 bases at V and 6 bases at J, with 19 bases between. Germline values: CDR1 MDHEN, CDR2 SYDVKM. CDR3 length equals 14 residues. The CDR3 DNA reads TGTGCCAGCTCGGTCTTGGTCCGGTCAAATGGCTACACCTTC. Its protein product is CASSVLVRSNGYTF.

V and J are TRBV7-2 and TRBJ2-2; the D gene could be TRBD1 or TRBD2 (5 bases each). The CDR3 is made up of 14 amino acids. Trimming took off 0 bases at V and 5 bases at J, with 7 bases between the two ends. Germline assignment: CDR1 SGHTA and CDR2 FQGNSA. The CDR3 protein is CASSLARGTGELFF. The CDR3 DNA reads as TGTGCCAGCAGCTTAGCGAGGGGTACCGGGGAGCTGTTTTTT.

On this clonotype itself: Sequence at one end of the junction differs from germline and may be a read error. The gene calls are TRBV28 and TRBJ2-6; the D gene is possibly TRBD1 (6 bases). The CDR3 is made up of 14 amino acids. In germline, CDR1 is MDHEN, CDR2 SYDVKM. CDR3 loop: CASGTGSGANALTF. The CDR3 DNA reads TGTGCCAGCGGCACAGGGTCTGGGGCCAACGCCCTGACTTTC.

This rearrangement joins TRBV12-3 or TRBV12-4 to TRBJ2-7; 7 nucleotides agree with TRBD1. J lost 4 bases, V lost 3 bases, and 9 bases had no gene match. CDR3 length equals 15 residues. The CDR3 DNA is TGTGCCAGCAGTTTGATGTTGACAGGGTCTTACGAGCAGTACTTC. Translation: CASSLMLTGSYEQYF.

The CDR3 coding sequence is TGTGCCAGCAGCCTAGGGACAGTCACCGGGGAGCTGTTTTTT. Amino acid sequence: CASSLGTVTGELFF. V gene TRBV7-9 combines with J gene TRBJ2-2, with 7 bases identical to TRBD1. Trimming cost V 5 bases and J 4 bases; bases outside gene matches: 4. Germline CDR1 reads SEHNR; CDR2 reads FQNEAQ (reference sequence). The CDR3 has 14 residues. Filled out from reference TRBV7-9 and TRBJ2-2, the complete variable domain reads DTGVSQNPRHKITKRGQNVTFRCDPISEHNRLYWYRQTLGQGPEFLTYFQNEAQLEKSRLLSDRFSAERPKGSFSTLEIQRTEQGDSAMYLCASSLGTVTGELFFGEGSRLTVL.

The chain uses TRBV6-5 and TRBJ2-3; D possibly corresponds to TRBD2 (6 bases). Germline CDR1 reads MNHEY; CDR2 reads SVGAGI. V lost 6 bases to trimming and J lost 3 bases, with 16 bases between them. The CDR3 is 15 residues long. CDR3 sequence: CASSWAVGRTDTQYF. For the CDR3, the DNA is TGTGCCAGCAGCTGGGCTGTAGGGAGGACAGATACGCAGTATTTT.

This clonotype was seen once. The junction departs from germline at one end; a sequencing error may be responsible. The chain is built from TRBV19 and TRBJ1-3; 7 nucleotides align to TRBD1. The CDR3 is made up of 12 amino acids. Germline CDR1 reads LNHDA; CDR2 reads SQIVND (reference sequence). The CDR3 protein is CAGSNRGYTIYF. Here the CDR3 DNA reads TGTGCCGGTAGCAACAGGGGATACACCATATATTTT.

J is TRBJ2-3 and V is TRBV10-3; D gene unclear. Trimming stripped 10 bases from V and 0 bases from J, with 11 bases between. Per germline, CDR1 ENHRY and CDR2 SYGVKD. The CDR3 consists of 13 residues. CDR3 amino acids: CATYGPSTDTQYF. The CDR3 coding sequence is TGTGCCACGTACGGGCCGAGCACAGATACGCAGTATTTT.

The chain employs TRBV5-4 and TRBJ2-5; the D gene is possibly TRBD2 (5 bases). Germline loops: CDR1 SGHNT, CDR2 YYREEE (reference sequence). With 1 base removed from V and 2 bases from J, the gap between germline ends came to 12 bases. The CDR3 has 15 amino acids. This chain's CDR3 is CASSLIRGSQETQYF. Here the CDR3 DNA reads TGTGCCAGCAGCTTGATCCGGGGTAGTCAAGAGACCCAGTACTTC.

In DNA form, the CDR3 reads TGTGCCAGCAGCCAAGATCTCGGCGTAGGGGGCTACACCTTC. Translated, it gives CASSQDLGVGGYTF. The V gene is TRBV14, the J gene TRBJ1-2; D not resolved. The CDR3 runs to 14 residues. Germline V gene data show CDR1 as SGHDN and CDR2 as FVKESK. Trimming took off 0 bases at V and 8 bases at J, with 13 bases between the two ends.

The chain recombines TRBV20-1 with TRBJ2-7; 10 nucleotides match TRBD1. Germline lookup yields CDR1 DFQATT and CDR2 SNEGSKA (reference sequence). V lost 6 bases to trimming and J lost 3 bases; unmatched junction nucleotides: 2. The CDR3 sequence is 12 residues long. For the CDR3, the DNA is TGCAGTGCCGGGGACAGGGGCTACGAGCAGTACTTC. It is translated as CSAGDRGYEQYF.

The chain links TRBV5-1 to TRBJ1-1, with 9 bases that match TRBD1. CDR1 is SGHRS and CDR2 is YFSETQ in the germline V gene. The CDR3 runs to 14 residues. V lost 4 bases and J lost 1; bases outside the gene matches: 2. Here the CDR3 reads CASSLTGGNTEAFF. The CDR3 coding sequence is TGCGCCAGCAGCCTGACAGGGGGGAACACTGAAGCTTTCTTT.

This chain links TRBV28 with TRBJ1-2; D may be TRBD1 (5 bases). With 5 bases removed from V and 7 bases from J, the gap between germline ends came to 20 bases. CDR3 length: 15 residues. CDR1 MDHEN and CDR2 SYDVKM come from the germline V gene. CDR3 loop: CASSPGGPAWGGYTF. In DNA, the CDR3 is TGTGCCAGCAGTCCGGGGGGTCCGGCCTGGGGTGGCTACACCTTC.

V gene TRBV18 combines with J gene TRBJ2-1; the D is unclear. The CDR3 has 14 amino acids. Trimming stripped 2 bases from V and 7 bases from J, with 12 bases between. Germline assignment: CDR1 KGHSH and CDR2 LQKENI. CDR3 sequence: CASSPASTLNEQFF. DNA of the CDR3: TGTGCCAGCTCACCAGCGAGTACCTTAAATGAGCAGTTCTTC.

This chain connects TRBV27 to TRBJ2-6; D remains unclear. With 6 bases removed from V and 0 bases from J, the gap between germline ends came to 18 bases. The CDR3 sequence is 18 residues long. Germline CDR1 and CDR2: MNHEY and SMNVEV (reference sequence). CDR3 loop: CASSLYRPLNSGANVLTF. The CDR3 DNA is TGTGCCAGCAGCCTTTACAGACCACTTAACTCTGGGGCCAACGTCCTGACTTTC.

This clonotype was detected only once. This chain links TRBV5-1 with TRBJ1-4; 7 bases match TRBD1. The CDR3 has 15 residues. Germline CDR1 is SGHRS and CDR2 is YFSETQ. Trimming took 0 bases from V and 5 from J; bases not matched to a gene: 4. CDR3 DNA: TGCGCCAGCAGCTTGGAGGACAGGCCGAATGAAAAACTGTTTTTT. Its translation: CASSLEDRPNEKLFF.

This chain links TRBV29-1 with TRBJ2-7; D is possibly TRBD2 (6 bases). Germline V gene sequence: CDR1 SQVTM, CDR2 ANQGSEA. The germline V and J ends were trimmed by 3 bases and 3 bases, with 12 bases remaining between them. This CDR3 has 13 residues. CDR3 sequence: CSVEGGGNYEQYF. DNA of the CDR3: TGCAGCGTTGAGGGGGGAGGCAACTACGAGCAGTACTTC.

The rearrangement links TRBV6-1 to TRBJ1-1; D not certain. This CDR3 is built from 13 residues. Germline V gene data show CDR1 as MNHNS and CDR2 as SASEGT. V was clipped by 6 bases and J by 1 base, with 9 bases between them. The CDR3 nucleotides read TGTGCCAGCAGGGTACAGACGAACACTGAAGCTTTCTTT. It encodes CASRVQTNTEAFF.

This rearrangement joins TRBV20-1 to TRBJ2-2; a weak D match, TRBD1 (5 bases). The CDR3 totals 14 residues. The V end was cut by 5 bases, the J end by 5 bases, with 15 bases between. CDR1 DFQATT and CDR2 SNEGSKA come from the germline V gene (reference sequence). The CDR3 region is CSALKLQATGELFF. The CDR3 nucleotides are TGCAGTGCTCTTAAATTACAGGCTACCGGGGAGCTGTTTTTT.

The chain joins TRBV25-1 to TRBJ2-1; D is uncertain. The CDR3 totals 14 residues. The germline V gene has CDR1 MGHDK and CDR2 SYGVNS. V dropped 3 bases and J dropped 0 bases, with 6 bases sitting between them. The CDR3 spells CASSDFLSYNEQFF. Here the CDR3 DNA reads TGTGCCAGCAGTGATTTTCTCTCCTACAATGAGCAGTTCTTC.

This chain connects TRBV6-6 to TRBJ2-3; D is possibly TRBD1 (6 bases). The CDR3 runs 14 residues. Trimming cost V 5 bases and J 4 bases, with 13 bases left between them. Germline V CDR1 and CDR2: MNHNY, SVGAGI (reference sequence). CDR3 nucleotide sequence: TGTGCCAGCAGTCTCCCAGGGGTGGCAGATACGCAGTATTTT. Translation gives CASSLPGVADTQYF.

The chain combines TRBV4-3 with TRBJ2-7; 7 bases align to TRBD2. Germline CDR1 and CDR2: LGHNA and YSLEER. The V segment lost 4 bases and the J segment 2 bases; nucleotides outside the gene matches: 5. The length of the CDR3 is 14 residues. CDR3 in amino acids: CASSLLGGAYEQYF. The CDR3 DNA sequence: TGCGCCAGCAGCCTGCTTGGGGGGGCCTACGAGCAGTACTTC.